The next 13 T cell receptor beta chains were all read from a single sample in a study of cytomegalovirus exposure and HLA in healthy donors. PCR amplification relied on 60 Vbeta primers (plus 13 Jbeta primers). Method: immunoSEQ multiplex PCR; TCRdb's copy keeps in-frame clones and lacks some. The sample contains more than 90,000 clones, around 70% of which appear only once. Sequencing input: PBMCs. All receptors come from a woman in her fifties or sixties in good health and CMV-seropositive.

The table lists this clone with a few counts. The chain uses TRBV4-1 and TRBJ2-7, with 8 bases aligning to TRBD2. This CDR3 is 13 amino acids long. CDR1 is MGHRA and CDR2 is YSYEKL in the germline V gene. V lost 3 bases, J lost 5 bases, and 3 bases stayed unmatched. The CDR3 DNA is TGCGCCAGCAGCCACACTAGCGGACACGAGCAGTACTTC. It specifies CASSHTSGHEQYF.

The V call is TRBV5-1, the J call TRBJ2-1; D unclear. Trimming took 5 bases from V and 4 from J, leaving 7 bases between them. The CDR3 loop spans 12 amino acids. The V gene's germline CDR1 is SGHRS and CDR2 YFSETQ. As DNA, the CDR3 is TGCGCCAGCAGAAAAGAGTACAATGAGCAGTTCTTC. Translation gives CASRKEYNEQFF.

This chain joins TRBV29-1 and TRBJ1-4; D possibly corresponds to TRBD1 (5 bases). Trimming removed 4 bases at V and 8 bases at J, with 11 bases between. The CDR3 runs to 12 residues. CDR1 is SQVTM and CDR2 is ANQGSEA in the germline V gene. The CDR3 protein is CSVGQGKEKLFF. DNA of the CDR3: TGCAGCGTTGGCCAGGGTAAAGAAAAACTGTTTTTT.

The gene calls are TRBV11-1 and TRBJ1-2, with D unclear. This CDR3 region has 14 residues. Germline V gives CDR1 SGHAT, CDR2 FQDESV (reference sequence). The V and J ends lost 3 bases and 2 bases respectively, with 10 bases between them. The CDR3: CASSFTAGNYGYTF. The CDR3 bases are TGTGCCAGCAGCTTTACGGCAGGCAACTATGGCTACACCTTC. The entire variable domain, with the rest obtained from reference TRBV11-1 and TRBJ1-2, is as follows: EAEVAQSPRYKITEKSQAVAFWCDPISGHATLYWYRQILGQGPELLVQFQDESVVDDSQLPKDRFSAERLKGVDSTLKIQPAELGDSAMYLCASSFTAGNYGYTFGSGTRLTVV.

CDR3 in DNA: TGCGCCAGCAGCATGGGATCGGGACAGGGGTATGGCTACACCTTC. Translated, it gives CASSMGSGQGYGYTF. The chain has TRBV5-1 and TRBJ1-2; 10 bases agree with TRBD1. Losses at the gene ends were 4 bases for V and 5 bases for J; bases not matched to a gene: 8. The CDR3 has 15 residues. Germline lookup yields CDR1 SGHRS and CDR2 YFSETQ.

The chain joins TRBV11-2 to TRBJ2-7; 10 nucleotides line up with TRBD1. Per the germline V gene, CDR1 is SGHAT and CDR2 is FQNNGV. The CDR3 covers 12 residues. The trim removed 5 bases at V and 6 bases at J, leaving 1 base unmatched. The CDR3 DNA sequence: TGTGCCAGCAGCCGGGACAGGGGCGAGCAGTACTTC. This sequence encodes CASSRDRGEQYF.

The chain couples TRBV10-1 to TRBJ1-5; 8 nucleotides agree with TRBD1. Germline CDR1 WNHNN, CDR2 SYGVQD (reference sequence). The V and J ends lost 10 bases and 1 base, in that order; junction bases with no gene match: 21. The CDR3 loop spans 19 amino acids. The CDR3 coding sequence is TGCGCCACCAAGGGCCCCCAAGGACAGGGTGAATTAAGCAATCAGCCCCAGCATTTT. Translation gives CATKGPQGQGELSNQPQHF.

The chain recombines TRBV7-2 with TRBJ2-1, with a possible D match to TRBD2 (6 bases). Trimming stripped 5 bases from V and 7 bases from J, with 18 bases between. The CDR3 extends over 15 amino acids. Germline CDR1 reads SGHTA; CDR2 reads FQGNSA. This chain's CDR3 is CASSTSAGTFNEQFF. The CDR3 region has the DNA TGTGCCAGCAGCACCTCCGCCGGGACTTTTAATGAGCAGTTCTTC.

V gene TRBV6-1 combines with J gene TRBJ2-7; D may be TRBD1 (6 bases). The CDR3 runs to 11 residues. Between the trimmed V and J ends, which lost 9 bases and 5 bases, there was a span of 11 bases. CDR1 and CDR2 (germline): MNHNS, SASEGT. The DNA of the CDR3 is TGTGCCAGTGACAGGTTAAACGAGCAGTACTTC. It codes for CASDRLNEQYF.

The chain carries TRBV19 and TRBJ1-1; TRBD1 matches 7 bases. V was clipped by 6 bases and J by 5 bases; unmatched bases: 6. Germline lookup yields CDR1 LNHDA and CDR2 SQIVND (reference sequence). CDR3 length: 13 residues. The CDR3 region is CASSNTGDTEAFF. For the CDR3, the DNA is TGTGCCAGTAGCAATACAGGGGATACTGAAGCTTTCTTT.

The chain joins TRBV7-8 to TRBJ2-1; 12 nucleotides align to TRBD2. CDR1 and CDR2 (germline): SGHVS, FQNEAQ. The CDR3 consists of 17 residues. V lost 0 bases to trimming and J lost 7 bases; unmatched junction nucleotides: 7. DNA for the CDR3: TGTGCCAGCAGCTTAGCCCTGACTAGCGGGAGTAGTAATGAGCAGTTCTTC. Translated, it gives CASSLALTSGSSNEQFF.

This chain uses TRBV6-5 with TRBJ1-6, with 10 bases fitting TRBD1. With V trimmed by 6 bases and J by 10 bases, 9 bases remained unmatched. Germline V gene sequence: CDR1 MNHEY, CDR2 SVGAGI. The CDR3 extends over 15 amino acids. CDR3 sequence (DNA): TGTGCCAGCAGCTCCGGGACAGGGGTCCGGTCACCCCTCCACTTT. This translates into CASSSGTGVRSPLHF.

The chain couples TRBV4-3 to TRBJ1-4; 9 nucleotides line up with TRBD1. V shed 3 bases and J 8 bases; nucleotides not matched to a gene: 4. Germline CDR1 and CDR2: LGHNA and YSLEER. The CDR3 runs 14 residues. In DNA, the CDR3 is TGCGCCAGCAGCCAGGGCACAGGGGGCGAAAAACTGTTTTTT. It codes for CASSQGTGGEKLFF.